The entry below describes one T cell receptor beta chain. Antigen unknown. Axillary draining lymph nodes of breast cancer patients supplied the node samples. TCRdb used MiXCR to reprocess the multiplex PCR reads, holding one entry per CDR3 protein. Among 150,000 to 200,000 distinct CDR3 sequences listed, roughly 35% were seen once. The CDR3 is made up of 18 amino acids. Germline loops: CDR1 SGHTA, CDR2 FQGTGA. V was cut by 5 bases and J by 5 bases, with 22 bases left in between. The sample belongs to a study of breast tumors, draining lymph nodes, adjacent tissues. Study observations and caveats: Findings are consistent with lymph node origin and intratumoral expansion of most tumor T cells. Tumor T cell lymph node origin was a supported hypothesis, not proven. Tumor TCR diversity was below lymph nodes but above nontumor tissue. Luminal-like breast cancer showed significantly higher tumor–nontumor repertoire similarity than basal-like.

The J gene is TRBJ1-6, the V gene TRBV7-3, with a weak D call TRBD1 (6 bases). The sequencing sample was made of axillary lymph node tissue. The sequence was obtained from a female donor with breast cancer. Some clones in this sample may be carry-over from other donors' samples. This CDR3 is CASSVGAGGRRDNSPLHF. Here the CDR3 DNA reads TGTGCCAGCAGCGTCGGGGCGGGGGGGCGTCGGGATAATTCACCCCTCCACTTT.